This is a list of T cell receptor beta chains from one sample in a study of cytomegalovirus exposure and HLA in healthy donors. Method: immunoSEQ multiplex PCR; TCRdb's copy keeps in-frame clones and lacks some. Of 200,000 to 300,000 clones in the sample, 82% are singletons; the top ten hold 5% to 6%. Sample: PBMCs. These receptors came from a middle-aged woman in good health and CMV-seropositive. Each CDR3 is given with its conserved first and last residue. D genes are given only for firm matches.

CDR3 length | J gene | V gene | D gene | CDR3 protein
15 | TRBJ2-1 | TRBV7-9 | TRBD1 | CSSSLPGQGAAEQFF
15 | TRBJ1-4 | TRBV6-5 | NA | CASSYSPARAEKLFF
14 | TRBJ1-2 | TRBV28 | NA | CASRSTWSNYGYTF
16 | TRBJ2-1 | TRBV2 | NA | CASSALAYVSYNEQFF
13 | TRBJ2-1 | TRBV7-8 | NA | CASSLGGRGEQFF
13 | TRBJ2-7 | TRBV18 | NA | CATAGTESYEQYF
15 | TRBJ1-1 | TRBV5-8 | NA | CASSWRTGPNTEAFF
18 | TRBJ1-5 | TRBV5-1 | TRBD1 | CASSLAPTGNRRDQPQHF
18 | TRBJ2-2 | TRBV4-1 | TRBD2 | CASSPAPLAGDNTGELFF
12 | TRBJ2-7 | TRBV6-5 | NA | CASSYEGYEQYF
15 | TRBJ1-5 | TRBV5-1 | NA | CASSLVGGEGQPQHF
12 | TRBJ1-2 | TRBV11-1 | NA | CASSMSNYGYTF
13 | TRBJ2-7 | TRBV25-1 | TRBD1 | CASSTGGSYEQYF
16 | TRBJ2-5 | TRBV7-6 | TRBD2 | CASSPGLAGHQETQYF
16 | TRBJ2-7 | TRBV9 | TRBD2 | CASSVDLAGGFYEQYF
15 | TRBJ2-7 | TRBV6-5 | NA | CASSYHGQKNYEQYF
16 | TRBJ2-1 | TRBV5-4 | TRBD1 | CASKRAGTGNYNEQFF
14 | TRBJ2-6 | TRBV7-3 | TRBD2 | CASSLNPSGGVLTF
13 | TRBJ2-1 | TRBV30 | NA | CAWSHRATDEQFF
16 | TRBJ1-1 | TRBV30 | NA | CAWSVRRSAMNTEAFF
15 | TRBJ2-1 | TRBV7-2 | NA | CASSQDRTPYNEQFF
13 | TRBJ1-1 | TRBV27 | NA | CASSLGRNTEAFF
15 | TRBJ2-1 | TRBV5-1 | TRBD2 | CASSLVQREIDEQFF
19 | TRBJ2-7 | TRBV5-6 | NA | CASSPEPRRSGSNSYEQYF
13 | TRBJ1-2 | TRBV19 | NA | CASSRTPNYGYTF
14 | TRBJ1-1 | TRBV12-1 | NA | CASSFKGGSTEAFF
15 | TRBJ1-5 | TRBV19 | NA | CASSRYLGANQPQHF
13 | TRBJ1-2 | TRBV6-6 | NA | CASSYRSNYGYTF